This is a list of T cell receptor beta chains from one sample in a study of cytomegalovirus exposure and HLA in healthy donors. Profiled with immunoSEQ multiplex PCR; TCRdb holds only in-frame clones, not every one. The table lists 150,000 to 190,000 clones, around 82% of them singletons. The sample consisted of PBMCs. These TCRs come from a woman between 45 and 65 years old in good health and CMV-seropositive. Both conserved end residues are trimmed from each CDR3.

TRBJ1-2,TRBV4-3,ASSQDSISRNYGYT
TRBJ2-7,TRBV7-9,ASSPGTGGYEQY
TRBJ1-5,TRBV7-2,ASSLEGRGDQPQH
TRBJ1-1,TRBV14,ASSMWTGGDTEAF
TRBJ2-7,TRBV5-6,ASSLRLAGARPYEQY
TRBJ2-7,TRBV4-1,ASSQDLRYEQY
TRBJ2-7,TRBV7-9,ASSDGPYEQY
TRBJ1-1,TRBV10-3,AISGGGGGSTEAF
TRBJ2-6,TRBV10-1,ASSPAGANVLT
TRBJ2-6,TRBV6-1,ASSPQEAGANVLT
TRBJ2-7,TRBV19,ASSTDGTGPYEQY
TRBJ2-6,TRBV5-6,ASSFTPGLNSGANVLT
TRBJ2-2,TRBV7-7,ASSRPVGGASGELF
TRBJ2-1,TRBV18,ASRTGASYNEQF
TRBJ2-7,TRBV7-6,ASSLGHTYEQY
TRBJ2-7,TRBV19,ASSPKPHAGGFYEQY
TRBJ2-7,TRBV4-1,ASSHGDGYEQY
TRBJ1-3,TRBV13,ASSLGQNGNTIY
TRBJ2-3,TRBV25-1,ASSEWWEEGSTDTQY
TRBJ1-5,TRBV4-3,ASSQNRDSNQPQH
TRBJ2-2,TRBV7-9,ASSHRDRGGANTGELF
TRBJ2-7,TRBV7-9,ASSRNRDSDEQY
TRBJ1-2,TRBV5-6,ASSPWGANYGYT
TRBJ1-1,TRBV6-5,ASSYSGRVTDTEAF
.,TRBV2,ASRRTGGGEQY
TRBJ2-7,TRBV5-1,ASSLTGAGEQY
TRBJ2-1,TRBV4-1,ASSRNSAGGPRDEQF
TRBJ2-7,TRBV11-2,ASNSGGAVYEQY
TRBJ1-1,TRBV4-1,ASSQPDRGTTEAF
TRBJ1-6,TRBV30,AWSVSNSPLH
TRBJ2-2,TRBV7-2,ASSPALAGELF
TRBJ1-2,TRBV9,ASSAKDGFWEGYT